The 27 T cell receptor beta chains reported below all come from one sample, sequenced in a study of cytomegalovirus exposure and HLA in healthy donors. Use of 60 Vbeta and 13 Jbeta primers characterized the PCR. TCRdb keeps only in-frame clones here, not all; method: immunoSEQ multiplex PCR. The sample lists more than 85,000 clones, over 60% seen once, with roughly 1.3% in the top ten. Sequenced input: PBMCs. Receptors originate from a woman younger than 45 in good health and CMV-seronegative.

CDR3 amino acids: CASSLQGSYEQYF. CDR3 nucleotide sequence: TGTGCCAGCAGTCTACAGGGATCCTACGAGCAGTACTTC. The chain uses TRBV2 and TRBJ2-7; TRBD1 might be the D (6 bases). From germline, CDR1 is SNHLY and CDR2 FYNNEI. This CDR3 spans 13 amino acids. Trimming removed 5 bases at V and 1 base at J, with 9 bases between.

V gene TRBV15 combines with J gene TRBJ1-5; 7 bases line up with TRBD1. The CDR3 covers 16 residues. The V segment lost 8 bases and the J segment 1 base; nucleotides outside the gene matches: 11. From germline, CDR1 is LNHNV and CDR2 YYDKDF (reference sequence). The CDR3 spells CATAKRGGLSNQPQHF. The CDR3, as DNA: TGTGCCACCGCCAAACGAGGGGGCTTAAGCAATCAGCCCCAGCATTTT.

The chain has TRBV28 and TRBJ2-3; 7 nucleotides match TRBD1. Germline CDR1 reads MDHEN; CDR2 reads SYDVKM. The CDR3 consists of 16 residues. The V segment lost 8 bases and the J segment 1 base; nucleotides outside the gene matches: 12. In nucleotides, the CDR3 is TGTGCCAGCGTACCACGAGGGGGCTCTGGCACAGATACGCAGTATTTT. It yields the protein CASVPRGGSGTDTQYF.

V and J are TRBV25-1 and TRBJ1-2; D is unclear. CDR3 size: 14 residues. Trimming cost V 2 bases and J 2 bases, with 9 bases left between them. CDR1 and CDR2 from the germline V gene are MGHDK and SYGVNS. Here the CDR3 reads CASSERKQNYGYTF. For the CDR3, the DNA is TGTGCCAGCAGTGAAAGAAAACAGAACTATGGCTACACCTTC.

The chain joins TRBV5-1 to TRBJ2-7; the D is unclear. The CDR3 has 14 residues. V lost 0 bases and J 0 bases, leaving 7 bases between the germline ends. Looked up from germline, CDR1 is SGHRS and CDR2 is YFSETQ. The CDR3 spells CASSLERSSYEQYF. As DNA, the CDR3 is TGCGCCAGCAGCTTGGAGAGGAGCTCCTACGAGCAGTACTTC.

CDR3 protein: CASSPRRGSTGELFF. DNA of the CDR3: TGTGCCAGCAGTCCCCGCCGGGGAAGCACCGGGGAGCTGTTTTTT. V usage is TRBV6-5 and J usage is TRBJ2-2; D might be TRBD2 (5 bases). Germline V CDR1 and CDR2: MNHEY, SVGAGI. V lost 5 bases and J 4 bases, leaving 14 bases between the germline ends. The CDR3 length is 15 residues.

The V and J genes are TRBV28 and TRBJ2-3, with D possibly TRBD2 on 5 matching bases. The CDR3 is 17 residues long. Trimming took 5 bases from V and 3 from J, leaving 21 bases between them. CDR1 is MDHEN and CDR2 is SYDVKM in the germline V gene. In nucleotides, the CDR3 is TGTGCCAGCAGTGGGAGCTTTGGAGGTAGAGGGACAGATACGCAGTATTTT. This sequence encodes CASSGSFGGRGTDTQYF.

This clone is a singleton in its sample. J is TRBJ1-2 and V is TRBV15; 7 bases match TRBD1. This CDR3 is built from 16 residues. V gave up 1 base and J gave up 0 bases; unmatched junction bases: 5. Germline CDR1 LNHNV, CDR2 YYDKDF (reference sequence). CDR3 DNA: TGTGCCACCAGCAGAGGCGACAGGGCCTCTAACTATGGCTACACCTTC. This codes for CATSRGDRASNYGYTF.

The J gene is TRBJ1-4, the V gene TRBV30, with 7 nucleotides matching TRBD1. The CDR3 is 15 amino acids. V shed 1 base and J 4 bases; nucleotides not matched to a gene: 6. The germline V gene encodes CDR1 GTSNPN and CDR2 SVGIG (reference sequence). CDR3 loop: CAWSETGLRNEKLFF. The DNA of the CDR3 is TGTGCCTGGAGTGAGACAGGGCTTCGTAATGAAAAACTGTTTTTT. Combining the CDR3 with reference TRBV30 and TRBJ1-4 gives the whole variable domain SQTIHQWPATLVQPVGSPLSLECTVEGTSNPNLYWYRQAAGRGLQLLFYSVGIGQISSEVPQNLSASRPQDRQFILSSKKLLLSDSGFYLCAWSETGLRNEKLFFGSGTQLSVL.

The chain links TRBV7-9 to TRBJ2-3, with TRBD2 matching over 8 bases. V lost 7 bases and J lost 0; bases outside the gene matches: 9. The CDR3 is made up of 16 amino acids. Germline V gene data show CDR1 as SEHNR and CDR2 as FQNEAQ (reference sequence). The chain's CDR3 is CASTSSLAGSTDTQYF. The CDR3 DNA is TGTGCCAGCACCTCGAGCCTAGCGGGCAGCACAGATACGCAGTATTTT.

This chain uses TRBV6-1 with TRBJ2-7; D gene ambiguous. Germline assignment: CDR1 MNHNS and CDR2 SASEGT. V lost 0 bases and J 2 bases, leaving 5 bases between the germline ends. This CDR3 spans 13 amino acids. This CDR3 reads CASSEASTYEQYF. CDR3 coding DNA: TGTGCCAGCAGTGAAGCGTCCACCTACGAGCAGTACTTC.

The chain is built from TRBV18 and TRBJ1-1, with 7 nucleotides matching TRBD1. V was clipped by 3 bases and J by 2 bases; unmatched bases: 6. Germline V gives CDR1 KGHSH, CDR2 LQKENI. The CDR3 runs 15 residues. The CDR3 DNA follows: TGTGCCAGCTCACCTCGGACAGGAAGTAACACTGAAGCTTTCTTT. Its protein is CASSPRTGSNTEAFF.

This clone was seen a handful of times. The rearrangement uses TRBV30 and TRBJ1-1, with 9 bases aligning to TRBD1. The CDR3 sequence is 14 residues long. After removal of 3 bases from V and 3 bases from J, the junction contained 5 bases not matched to a gene. Germline lookup yields CDR1 GTSNPN and CDR2 SVGIG (reference sequence). DNA of the CDR3: TGTGCCTGGAGCCGGGACAGGGATTACACTGAAGCTTTCTTT. This translates into CAWSRDRDYTEAFF.

Comment on this clone: At one end the junction does not follow the germline gene, possibly because of a read error. V gene TRBV6-1 combines with J gene TRBJ2-7; 8 nucleotides match TRBD1. The germline gives CDR1 MNHNS, CDR2 SASEGT. This CDR3 spans 15 amino acids. The CDR3 bases are TGTGCCAGCAGAGAAGACAGGGGACGAAGGTACGAGCAGTACTTC. Encoded protein: CASREDRGRRYEQYF.

The chain links TRBV23-1 to TRBJ2-1, with D tentatively TRBD1 (5 bases). TRBV23-1 is flagged as an ORF with uncertain function. Trimming removed 0 bases from V and 6 bases from J, with 33 bases in between. This CDR3 has 22 amino acids. The CDR3 DNA follows: TGCGCCAGCAGTCAATCGGGCGTCAACCGAGGCCGGTCAAGGGGCCGCGGCAATGAGCAGTTCTTC. It codes for CASSQSGVNRGRSRGRGNEQFF.

The genes are TRBV29-1 and TRBJ2-1; tentative D call: TRBD2 (8 bases). This CDR3 has 14 amino acids. Per germline, CDR1 SQVTM and CDR2 ANQGSEA. V was pared by 4 bases and J by 9 bases, with 19 bases between. The chain's CDR3 is CSVGRAGAGGEQFF. Written as DNA, the CDR3 is TGCAGCGTTGGACGAGCGGGAGCAGGGGGTGAGCAGTTCTTC.

This chain joins TRBV7-2 and TRBJ1-1; 8 bases match TRBD1. Germline V gene sequence: CDR1 SGHTA, CDR2 FQGNSA. V was pared by 5 bases and J by 5 bases, with 7 bases of the junction left unmatched. The CDR3 loop spans 14 amino acids. CDR3 in amino acids: CASSKDRVLTEAFF. The CDR3 DNA reads as TGTGCCAGCAGCAAGGACAGGGTGCTGACTGAAGCTTTCTTT.

This clone came up once. The chain links TRBV2 to TRBJ2-3, with 11 bases matching TRBD2. The CDR3 is made up of 15 amino acids. V dropped 5 bases and J dropped 6; count of bases not matched to a gene: 7. Germline CDR1 SNHLY, CDR2 FYNNEI. The DNA for the CDR3 is TGTGCCAGCAGTCGGCTAGCGGGAGGTTCGGATACGCAGTATTTT. This codes for CASSRLAGGSDTQYF. Full variable domain (outside the CDR3, taken from reference TRBV2 and TRBJ2-3): EPEVTQTPSHQVTQMGQEVILRCVPISNHLYFYWYRQILGQKVEFLVSFYNNEISEKSEIFDDQFSVERPDGSNFTLKIRSTKLEDSAMYFCASSRLAGGSDTQYFGPGTRLTVL.

The V and J genes are TRBV7-9 and TRBJ1-1; a weak D match, TRBD1 (6 bases). Germline lookup yields CDR1 SEHNR and CDR2 FQNEAQ (reference sequence). The CDR3 contains 15 residues. Between the trimmed V and J ends, which lost 1 base and 1 base, there was a span of 10 bases. The CDR3 nucleotides read TGTGCCAGCAGCTTAGGAGGGACAACGAACACTGAAGCTTTCTTT. Amino acids: CASSLGGTTNTEAFF.

The chain links TRBV4-3 to TRBJ2-2, with D maybe TRBD1 (7 bases). Per the germline V gene, CDR1 is LGHNA and CDR2 is YSLEER. Trimming cost V 0 bases and J 2 bases, with 10 bases left between them. The CDR3 length is 16 residues. CDR3 DNA: TGCGCCAGCAGCCAAGACAGGGGGGTCAACACCGGGGAGCTGTTTTTT. It translates to CASSQDRGVNTGELFF.

This clone has a handful of counts. The genes are TRBV10-3 and TRBJ1-1, with no clear D. V was shortened by 0 bases and J by 0 bases, with 14 bases between the two germline ends. Germline assignment: CDR1 ENHRY and CDR2 SYGVKD. This CDR3 contains 17 residues. CDR3 bases: TGTGCCATCAGTGAGTCGACACTTCAAGACATGAACACTGAAGCTTTCTTT. Protein: CAISESTLQDMNTEAFF.

The genes are TRBV4-1 and TRBJ1-4; 7 bases match TRBD1. CDR1 is MGHRA, CDR2 YSYEKL, per germline. The trim removed 2 bases at V and 8 bases at J, leaving 11 bases unmatched. The CDR3 is 16 residues long. The CDR3 DNA follows: TGCGCCAGCAGCCAACCCGCTCGGGACAGATGGGAAAAACTGTTTTTT. Its translation: CASSQPARDRWEKLFF.

The rearrangement uses TRBV6-5 and TRBJ2-6; a weak D match, TRBD1 (5 bases). With 6 bases removed from V and 1 base from J, the gap between germline ends came to 10 bases. The CDR3 totals 15 residues. Germline V CDR1 and CDR2: MNHEY, SVGAGI. The CDR3 here is CASSWTPSGANVLTF. The DNA for the CDR3 is TGTGCCAGCAGCTGGACACCGTCTGGGGCCAACGTCCTGACTTTC.

The J gene is TRBJ1-5, the V gene TRBV4-1; D perhaps matches TRBD1 (5 bases). The CDR3 extends over 18 amino acids. Trimming took off 1 base at V and 1 base at J, with 17 bases between the two ends. CDR1 and CDR2 (germline): MGHRA, YSYEKL. The CDR3 DNA is TGCGCCAGCAGCCAAGTGGTCAGCGGGGACGGAAGCAATCAGCCCCAGCATTTT. Encoded protein: CASSQVVSGDGSNQPQHF.

The gene calls are TRBV5-6 and TRBJ2-2; 13 positions match TRBD2. The CDR3 contains 16 residues. V shed 5 bases, J shed 7 bases, and the junction held 8 bases outside the gene matches. Germline CDR1 SGHDT, CDR2 YYEEEE. The CDR3 region is CASRPGTSGDRGELFF. The CDR3 nucleotides are TGTGCCAGCAGACCTGGGACTAGCGGGGACCGCGGGGAGCTGTTTTTT.

The rearrangement links TRBV6-5 to TRBJ2-7; D perhaps matches TRBD1 (6 bases). CDR1 and CDR2 from the germline V gene are MNHEY and SVGAGI. The CDR3 has 15 amino acids. V lost 0 bases and J 2 bases, leaving 11 bases between the germline ends. CDR3 DNA: TGTGCCAGCAGTTACTCGCCAGGGGACACCTACGAGCAGTACTTC. The encoded protein is CASSYSPGDTYEQYF.

V usage is TRBV18 and J usage is TRBJ2-1; D remains unclear. Looked up from germline, CDR1 is KGHSH and CDR2 is LQKENI. The CDR3 is made up of 15 amino acids. Trimming removed 3 bases from V and 2 bases from J, with 11 bases in between. The CDR3 sequence: CASSPSQNPYNEQFF. DNA for the CDR3: TGTGCCAGCTCACCCTCCCAGAACCCCTACAATGAGCAGTTCTTC.